Listed below are T cell receptor beta chains from one sample, sequenced in a study of cytomegalovirus exposure and HLA in healthy donors. The method was immunoSEQ multiplex PCR; TCRdb's version includes in-frame clones alone and lacks a portion of them. This repertoire shows 100,000 to 150,000 clones, just under 90% found once; its top ten account for 3% to 3.5%. The specimen was PBMCs. The receptors shown here come from a man aged 25 to 45 in good health and CMV-seronegative. Each CDR3 is given with its conserved first and last residue. A D gene is named only where the DNA matches it firmly. Where a row states a size, it is once, few, many or the class of an expanded clone; other rows omit it.

clone size	V gene	J gene	D gene	CDR3 protein	CDR3 DNA
NA	TRBV29-1	TRBJ2-5	TRBD2	CSVWEGRETQYF	TGCAGCGTTTGGGAGGGCAGGGAGACCCAGTACTTC
NA	TRBV9	TRBJ2-5	NA	CASSVMEGSQETQYF	TGTGCCAGCAGCGTAATGGAGGGCAGCCAAGAGACCCAGTACTTC
NA	TRBV29-1	TRBJ2-1	NA	CSVEDPLYNEQFF	TGCAGCGTTGAAGATCCCCTGTACAATGAGCAGTTCTTC
NA	TRBV10-3	TRBJ1-3	NA	CAIQGGESSGNTIYF	TGTGCCATCCAAGGGGGGGAAAGCTCTGGAAACACCATATATTTT
NA	TRBV11-2	TRBJ2-7	NA	CASSFGGWSQYF	TGTGCCAGCAGCTTCGGGGGTTGGTCGCAGTACTTC
NA	TRBV15	TRBJ2-3	TRBD1	CATSRDIDRVTDTQYF	TGTGCCACCAGCAGGGACATCGACAGGGTGACAGATACGCAGTATTTT
NA	TRBV4-3	TRBJ1-5	NA	CASSQVASPGQPQHF	TGCGCCAGCAGCCAAGTGGCGTCCCCGGGGCAGCCCCAGCATTTT
NA	TRBV7-9	TRBJ2-1	NA	CASSLASGVNEQFF	TGTGCCAGCAGCTTAGCGTCAGGGGTCAATGAGCAGTTCTTC
NA	TRBV5-4	TRBJ1-1	TRBD1	CASSRGQIDIMNTEAFF	TGTGCCAGCAGCCGGGGACAGATTGATATAATGAACACTGAAGCTTTCTTT
NA	TRBV5-1	TRBJ1-2	NA	CASGLDYGYTF	TGCGCCAGCGGGCTGGACTATGGCTACACCTTC
once	TRBV12-5	TRBJ1-1	NA	CASVSPSRTEAFF	TGTGCTAGTGTCTCCCCGTCTAGGACTGAAGCTTTCTTT
NA	TRBV27	TRBJ1-3	NA	CASTRVGNTIYF	TGTGCCAGCACCAGGGTTGGAAACACCATATATTTT
NA	TRBV6-5	TRBJ2-7	TRBD1	CASSPTGSYYEQYF	TGTGCCAGCAGCCCGACAGGGAGCTATTACGAGCAGTACTTC
NA	TRBV19	TRBJ2-7	NA	CASRPAFAGAYSYEQYF	TGTGCCAGTAGGCCCGCCTTTGCGGGGGCCTACTCCTACGAGCAGTACTTC
NA	TRBV9	TRBJ2-1	TRBD1	CASSVAGGRRNEQFF	TGTGCCAGCAGCGTAGCAGGGGGAAGACGGAATGAGCAGTTCTTC
NA	TRBV4-1	TRBJ2-5	NA	CASSLEQEFQETQYF	TGCGCCAGCAGCCTCGAACAGGAGTTCCAAGAGACCCAGTACTTC
NA	TRBV5-1	TRBJ2-7	TRBD2	CASSQTSGVSYEQYF	TGCGCCAGCAGCCAGACTAGCGGGGTCTCCTACGAGCAGTACTTC
NA	TRBV6-5	TRBJ1-3	TRBD1	CASSMDRDSGNTIYF	TGTGCCAGCAGCATGGACAGGGACTCTGGAAACACCATATATTTT
NA	TRBV10-2	TRBJ1-5	TRBD1	CASSESDRGLHQPQHF	TGCGCCAGCAGTGAGTCAGACAGGGGGCTTCATCAGCCCCAGCATTTT
NA	TRBV6-5	TRBJ1-5	TRBD1	CASTPGTGYAQPQHF	TGTGCCAGCACCCCCGGGACAGGGTATGCTCAGCCCCAGCATTTT
once	TRBV4-3	TRBJ2-1	TRBD1	CASSQERGTATEQFF	TGCGCCAGCAGCCAAGAAAGAGGGACAGCGACTGAGCAGTTCTTC
NA	TRBV13	TRBJ2-7	NA	CASSTRQTYEQYF	TGTGCCAGCAGCACCCGACAGACCTACGAGCAGTACTTC
NA	TRBV4-3	TRBJ1-6	NA	CASSQGAGSYNSPLHF	TGCGCCAGCAGCCAAGGGGCAGGTTCCTATAATTCACCCCTCCACTTT
once	TRBV27	TRBJ1-5	NA	CASSLSAGRDWGNQPQHF	TGTGCCAGCAGTTTATCGGCGGGCCGGGATTGGGGCAATCAGCCCCAGCATTTT
NA	TRBV19	TRBJ2-7	NA	CASTGGSYEQYF	TGTGCCAGTACCGGGGGCTCCTACGAGCAGTACTTC
NA	TRBV9	TRBJ2-7	NA	CASSGNREKPYEQYF	TGTGCCAGCAGCGGTAACAGGGAGAAACCCTACGAGCAGTACTTC
NA	TRBV19	TRBJ1-5	TRBD1	CASSAGTAPYQPQHF	TGTGCCAGTAGTGCCGGGACAGCACCTTATCAGCCCCAGCATTTT
NA	TRBV2	TRBJ1-2	NA	CASTAGVGSRRGYTF	TGTGCCAGCACCGCCGGGGTGGGCTCACGGAGGGGCTACACCTTC
NA	TRBV11-2	TRBJ1-2	NA	CASSPRSGTSYGYTF	TGTGCCAGCAGCCCCCGTAGCGGAACGAGCTATGGCTACACCTTC
few	TRBV7-8	TRBJ2-7	TRBD2	CASSRTGGGDEQYF	TGTGCCAGCAGCCGGACGGGAGGGGGGGACGAGCAGTACTTC
NA	TRBV6-5	TRBJ1-1	TRBD1	CASSFRQGDTEAFF	TGTGCCAGCAGTTTTAGACAGGGAGACACTGAAGCTTTCTTT
NA	TRBV7-9	TRBJ2-5	TRBD2	CASSPTSGALQTQYF	TGTGCCAGCAGCCCCACTAGCGGGGCTTTGCAGACCCAGTACTTC
NA	TRBV19	TRBJ2-7	NA	CASSSSYEQYF	TGTGCCAGTAGCAGCTCCTACGAGCAGTACTTC
NA	TRBV4-1	TRBJ2-7	NA	CASSQEPGVSSYEQYF	TGCGCCAGCAGCCAAGAACCGGGTGTGTCCTCCTACGAGCAGTACTTC
NA	TRBV7-2	TRBJ2-1	NA	CASSLSGGWDEQFF	TGTGCCAGCAGCTTGAGTGGAGGGTGGGATGAGCAGTTCTTC
NA	TRBV5-1	TRBJ2-1	NA	CASSFTPRDMGYNEQFF	TGCGCCAGCAGCTTCACCCCCCGGGACATGGGGTACAATGAGCAGTTCTTC
NA	TRBV6-1	TRBJ2-2	TRBD1	CASSNRGRITGELFF	TGTGCCAGCAGCAACAGGGGGCGAATCACCGGGGAGCTGTTTTTT
NA	TRBV7-9	TRBJ2-7	NA	CASSLPNKYEQYF	TGTGCCAGCAGCTTACCCAACAAGTACGAGCAGTACTTC
NA	TRBV18	TRBJ2-7	NA	CASSPVSQGPYEQYF	TGTGCCAGCTCACCAGTGTCACAGGGACCCTACGAGCAGTACTTC
NA	TRBV4-1	TRBJ1-2	NA	CASSQAPYGYTF	TGCGCCAGCAGCCAAGCCCCTTATGGCTACACCTTC
NA	TRBV7-9	TRBJ2-7	TRBD1	CASSLGTGVYEQYF	TGTGCCAGCAGCTTAGGAACAGGGGTCTACGAGCAGTACTTC
few	TRBV13	TRBJ2-7	NA	CASSLTDKYYEQYF	TGTGCCAGCAGCTTAACGGACAAGTACTACGAGCAGTACTTC
NA	TRBV7-2	TRBJ2-5	TRBD2	CASSLLSSGGAKETQYF	TGTGCCAGCAGCTTACTGTCTAGCGGGGGGGCTAAGGAGACCCAGTACTTC
NA	TRBV5-1	TRBJ2-7	NA	CASSLWGAYEQYF	TGCGCCAGCAGCTTGTGGGGGGCCTACGAGCAGTACTTC
NA	TRBV7-2	TRBJ1-1	NA	CASSSPDLRKAFF	TGTGCCAGCAGCTCACCCGACCTCAGGAAAGCTTTCTTT